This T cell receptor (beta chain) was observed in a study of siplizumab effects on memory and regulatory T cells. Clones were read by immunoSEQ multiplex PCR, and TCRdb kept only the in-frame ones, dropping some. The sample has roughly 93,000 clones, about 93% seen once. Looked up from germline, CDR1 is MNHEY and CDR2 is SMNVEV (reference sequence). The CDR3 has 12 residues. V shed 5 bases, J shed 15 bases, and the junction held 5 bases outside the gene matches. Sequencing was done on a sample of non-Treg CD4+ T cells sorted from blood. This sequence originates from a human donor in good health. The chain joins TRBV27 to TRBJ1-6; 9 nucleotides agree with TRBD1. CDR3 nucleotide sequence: TGTGCCAGCAGTGTTAGACAGGGGGTCCTCCACTTT. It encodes CASSVRQGVLHF.